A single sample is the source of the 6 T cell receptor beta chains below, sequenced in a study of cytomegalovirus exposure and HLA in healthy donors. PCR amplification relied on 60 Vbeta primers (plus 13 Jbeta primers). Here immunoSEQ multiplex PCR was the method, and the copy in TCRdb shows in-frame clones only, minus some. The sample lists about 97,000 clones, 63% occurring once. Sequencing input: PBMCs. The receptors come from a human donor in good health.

As DNA, the CDR3 is TGTGCCAGCTCACCTAGGAGGGACACTGAAGCTTTCTTT. It specifies CASSPRRDTEAFF. The chain carries TRBV18 and TRBJ1-1; D is undetermined. Germline V lookup: CDR1 KGHSH, CDR2 LQKENI. The length of the CDR3 is 13 residues. Between the trimmed V and J ends, which lost 3 bases and 3 bases, there was a span of 8 bases.

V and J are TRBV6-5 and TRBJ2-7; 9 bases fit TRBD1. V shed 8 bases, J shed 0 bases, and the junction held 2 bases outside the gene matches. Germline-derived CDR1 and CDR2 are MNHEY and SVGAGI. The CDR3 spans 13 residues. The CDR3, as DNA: TGTGCCAGCGGGACAGGGAGCTCCTACGAGCAGTACTTC. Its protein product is CASGTGSSYEQYF.

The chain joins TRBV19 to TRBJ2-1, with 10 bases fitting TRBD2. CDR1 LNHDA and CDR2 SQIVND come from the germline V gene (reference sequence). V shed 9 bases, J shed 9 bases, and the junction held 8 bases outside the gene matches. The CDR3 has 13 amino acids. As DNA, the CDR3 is TGTGCCAGCCATCCCGGGACTAGCGTTGAGCAGTTCTTC. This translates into CASHPGTSVEQFF. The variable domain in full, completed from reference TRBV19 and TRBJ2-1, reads DGGITQSPKYLFRKEGQNVTLSCEQNLNHDAMYWYRQDPGQGLRLIYYSQIVNDFQKGDIAEGYSVSREKKESFPLTVTSAQKNPTAFYLCASHPGTSVEQFFGPGTRLTVL.

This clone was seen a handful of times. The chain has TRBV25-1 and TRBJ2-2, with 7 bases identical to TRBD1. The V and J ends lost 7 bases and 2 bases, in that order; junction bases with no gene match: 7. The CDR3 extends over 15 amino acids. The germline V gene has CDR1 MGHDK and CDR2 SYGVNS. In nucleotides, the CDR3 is TGTGCCAGCAACAGAGACAGGGCAAACACCGGGGAGCTGTTTTTT. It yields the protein CASNRDRANTGELFF.

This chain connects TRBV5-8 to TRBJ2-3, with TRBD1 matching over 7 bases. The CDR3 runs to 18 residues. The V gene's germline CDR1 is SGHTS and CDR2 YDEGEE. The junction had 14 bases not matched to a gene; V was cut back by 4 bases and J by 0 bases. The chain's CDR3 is CASSTQGIADTSTDTQYF. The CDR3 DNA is TGTGCCAGCAGCACACAGGGGATTGCGGACACTAGCACAGATACGCAGTATTTT.

The CDR3 sequence: CASSQKDRAQRELFF. The DNA of the CDR3 is TGCGCCAGCAGCCAAAAAGACAGAGCACAGCGGGAGCTGTTTTTT. The chain joins TRBV4-1 to TRBJ2-2, with a weak D call TRBD1 (5 bases). V was clipped by 2 bases and J by 9 bases, with 16 bases between them. This CDR3 is 15 amino acids long. The germline V gene has CDR1 MGHRA and CDR2 YSYEKL.